The present T cell receptor beta chain was sequenced within a study of blood T cell repertoires in COVID-19. Study in general: Acute-phase and convalescent COVID-19 samples originated in the United States, Italy and Spain. Sample material is recorded as cDNA or gDNA derived from T cells, B-cell-depleted T cells, or PBMCs.

As originally analysed: Scientists estimated how many nucleated cells there were by amplifying reference gene primers. Sequencing used immunoSEQ multiplex PCR; TCRdb keeps in-frame clones, though not all of them. That table is the source of V, J and clone size, and D and trimming were worked out from the DNA. The sample has tens of thousands of clones; roughly nine tenths are singletons. The junction had 8 bases not matched to a gene; V was cut back by 0 bases and J by 7 bases. CDR3 length: 16 residues. The V gene's germline CDR1 is LGHDT and CDR2 YNNKEL (reference sequence). The chain is built from TRBV3-1 (or the pseudogene TRBV3-2) and TRBJ2-3; 9 positions agree with TRBD2. The source is a male donor with acute or convalescent COVID-19. Sequenced input: peripheral blood. The CDR3 sequence: CASSQDWASGVYTQYF. The CDR3 DNA sequence: TGTGCCAGCAGCCAAGATTGGGCTAGCGGGGTTTATACGCAGTATTTT.